This T cell receptor (beta chain) was captured by sequencing in a study of a mutant IDH1 vaccine in newly diagnosed glioma. Study background: Patients received eight vaccinations in weeks 1, 3, 5, 7, 11, 15, 19, 23. Vaccination was launched 4-6 weeks after radiotherapy alone, or with temozolomide cycles. Males made up about 60% and females around 38% of treated patients, whose mean age was approximately 41 years.

With regard to this clone: As yet, its antigen is unknown.

Sequenced by immunoSEQ multiplex PCR; TCRdb stores in-frame clones only, minus some. This sample has about 86,000 clones; 85% occur once, and the top ten carry 2% to 2.5%. Described time point: week 23, last vaccination. A 20-mer mutant IDH1 peptide at 300 ug was injected subcutaneously with topical imiquimod. In every donor, the tumor was a new WHO grade 3 or 4 IDH1-mutant, ATRX-lost astrocytoma. There are 14 residues in the CDR3. V shed 6 bases and J 3 bases; nucleotides not matched to a gene: 6. Germline V gives CDR1 MNHNS, CDR2 SASEGT. The origin of this receptor is a man under 40 with glioma. Some clones in this sample may be carry-over from other donors' samples. The sequencing used PBMCs, collected from a glioma patient whose treatment included an IDH1 peptide vaccine. The chain combines TRBV6-1 with TRBJ2-7, with 9 bases fitting TRBD1. This CDR3 is CASRRDRASYEQYF. The CDR3 DNA follows: TGTGCCAGCAGAAGGGACAGGGCCAGCTACGAGCAGTACTTC.